This is a list of T cell receptor beta chains from one sample in a study of T cell clusters in autoimmune cytopenias. Reanalyzing the multiplex PCR reads, TCRdb keeps one entry per CDR3 protein, without DNA. Its clone listing holds under 4,500 distinct CDR3 sequences. Sequencing used peripheral blood. These receptors all come from a human donor with an autoimmune cytopenia or autoimmune hepatitis (not recorded which). CDR3s include the opening cysteine and the closing phenylalanine or tryptophan. A clone size is listed for some rows: how often the clone was seen (once, few, many), or a class if it is expanded.

V gene: TRBV30
clone size: medium-sized
J gene: TRBJ2-3
CDR3 protein: CAWGRGGLSTDTQYF

V gene: TRBV12-3/TRBV12-4
clone size: medium-sized
J gene: TRBJ1-2
CDR3 protein: CASRLGYGYTF

V gene: TRBV27
clone size: NA
J gene: TRBJ2-3
CDR3 protein: CASSPGRGTSTDTQYF

V gene: TRBV20-1
clone size: NA
J gene: TRBJ1-3
CDR3 protein: CSARGVYETGNTIYF

V gene: TRBV20-1
clone size: NA
J gene: TRBJ2-3
CDR3 protein: CSASGTSGSESTRTDTQYF

V gene: TRBV29-1
clone size: medium-sized
J gene: TRBJ2-1
CDR3 protein: CSVDHRQGAYEQFF

V gene: TRBV12-3/TRBV12-4
clone size: medium-sized
J gene: TRBJ1-5
CDR3 protein: CASSPLVSNQPQHF

V gene: TRBV15
clone size: NA
J gene: TRBJ1-4
CDR3 protein: CATGDPRTGSNEKLFF

V gene: TRBV7-6
clone size: NA
J gene: TRBJ2-1
CDR3 protein: CASSLAAAGRLTYNEQFF

V gene: TRBV12-3/TRBV12-4
clone size: medium-sized
J gene: TRBJ2-3
CDR3 protein: CASSRPTGDTQYF

V gene: TRBV6-6
clone size: medium-sized
J gene: TRBJ1-5
CDR3 protein: CASSQGRFRQPQHF

V gene: TRBV10-3
clone size: NA
J gene: TRBJ2-3
CDR3 protein: CAISTGTVSTDTQYF

V gene: TRBV5-6
clone size: medium-sized
J gene: TRBJ2-3
CDR3 protein: CASSSLAGTDTQYF

V gene: TRBV29-1
clone size: medium-sized
J gene: TRBJ1-2
CDR3 protein: CSVERQENYGYTF

V gene: TRBV30
clone size: medium-sized
J gene: TRBJ1-5
CDR3 protein: CAWRAPARLQPQHF

V gene: TRBV13
clone size: NA
J gene: TRBJ2-6
CDR3 protein: CASRDDRGSLGSGANVLTF

V gene: TRBV5-6
clone size: medium-sized
J gene: TRBJ2-7
CDR3 protein: CASSLGGDYYEQYF

V gene: TRBV4-3
clone size: NA
J gene: TRBJ1-2
CDR3 protein: CASSQAGTGGEGYTF

V gene: TRBV24-1
clone size: medium-sized
J gene: TRBJ2-7
CDR3 protein: CATAQSLQGLHYEQYF

V gene: TRBV6-5
clone size: medium-sized
J gene: TRBJ1-6
CDR3 protein: CASSDTGTDYNSPLHF

V gene: TRBV7-2
clone size: NA
J gene: TRBJ1-5
CDR3 protein: CASSLGQLRPQHF

V gene: TRBV30
clone size: NA
J gene: TRBJ1-3
CDR3 protein: CAWSVTLSSGNTIYF

V gene: TRBV20-1
clone size: medium-sized
J gene: TRBJ2-5
CDR3 protein: CSVRRTSGESETQYF

V gene: TRBV6-5
clone size: medium-sized
J gene: TRBJ2-2
CDR3 protein: CASSWWQGGAGELFF

V gene: TRBV30
clone size: medium-sized
J gene: TRBJ2-7
CDR3 protein: CAWSRTGSSYEQYF

V gene: TRBV6-2/TRBV6-3
clone size: medium-sized
J gene: TRBJ2-7
CDR3 protein: CASSLPYEQYF

V gene: TRBV12-3/TRBV12-4
clone size: medium-sized
J gene: TRBJ2-1
CDR3 protein: CASSPRTSGAYNEQFF

V gene: TRBV5-6
clone size: medium-sized
J gene: TRBJ1-1
CDR3 protein: CASSLDSNTEAFF

V gene: TRBV6-5
clone size: large
J gene: TRBJ2-3
CDR3 protein: CASSRTSGRTDTQYF

V gene: TRBV30
clone size: medium-sized
J gene: TRBJ1-5
CDR3 protein: CALRGGGQGGQPQHF

V gene: TRBV12-3/TRBV12-4
clone size: NA
J gene: TRBJ2-7
CDR3 protein: CASTTSLVNYEQYF

V gene: TRBV4-2
clone size: NA
J gene: TRBJ1-4
CDR3 protein: CASSQDIGRGNEKLFF

V gene: TRBV29-1
clone size: large
J gene: TRBJ2-3
CDR3 protein: CSVQSPSTDTQYF

V gene: TRBV19
clone size: medium-sized
J gene: TRBJ2-2
CDR3 protein: CASSDGTGYGELFF

V gene: TRBV6-4
clone size: NA
J gene: TRBJ2-3
CDR3 protein: CASSDSKGGGTDTQYF

V gene: TRBV20-1
clone size: NA
J gene: TRBJ2-1
CDR3 protein: CSARVTSGATYNEQFF

V gene: TRBV6-2/TRBV6-3
clone size: NA
J gene: TRBJ2-1
CDR3 protein: CASSYLAGNEQFF

V gene: TRBV30
clone size: medium-sized
J gene: TRBJ1-2
CDR3 protein: CAWSVWGGYTF

V gene: TRBV6-2/TRBV6-3
clone size: medium-sized
J gene: TRBJ2-7
CDR3 protein: CASSYSARGNYEQYF

V gene: TRBV30
clone size: medium-sized
J gene: TRBJ1-3
CDR3 protein: CAWSVLTLGGNTIYF

V gene: TRBV6-1
clone size: medium-sized
J gene: TRBJ2-3
CDR3 protein: CASSDRTGPDTQYF

V gene: TRBV5-6
clone size: medium-sized
J gene: TRBJ1-5
CDR3 protein: CASSLARSNQPQHF

V gene: TRBV6-5
clone size: NA
J gene: TRBJ2-1
CDR3 protein: CASSDRSSYNEQFF

V gene: TRBV4-3
clone size: NA
J gene: TRBJ2-2
CDR3 protein: CASSQERQYAENTGELFF

V gene: TRBV6-5
clone size: medium-sized
J gene: TRBJ1-2
CDR3 protein: CASSTRSDPNYGYTF

V gene: TRBV5-5
clone size: medium-sized
J gene: TRBJ2-1
CDR3 protein: CASSFDRARDNEQFF

V gene: TRBV29-1
clone size: medium-sized
J gene: TRBJ1-3
CDR3 protein: CSVRDSSGNTIYF

V gene: TRBV7-9
clone size: NA
J gene: TRBJ2-7
CDR3 protein: CASSLVGIDEQYF